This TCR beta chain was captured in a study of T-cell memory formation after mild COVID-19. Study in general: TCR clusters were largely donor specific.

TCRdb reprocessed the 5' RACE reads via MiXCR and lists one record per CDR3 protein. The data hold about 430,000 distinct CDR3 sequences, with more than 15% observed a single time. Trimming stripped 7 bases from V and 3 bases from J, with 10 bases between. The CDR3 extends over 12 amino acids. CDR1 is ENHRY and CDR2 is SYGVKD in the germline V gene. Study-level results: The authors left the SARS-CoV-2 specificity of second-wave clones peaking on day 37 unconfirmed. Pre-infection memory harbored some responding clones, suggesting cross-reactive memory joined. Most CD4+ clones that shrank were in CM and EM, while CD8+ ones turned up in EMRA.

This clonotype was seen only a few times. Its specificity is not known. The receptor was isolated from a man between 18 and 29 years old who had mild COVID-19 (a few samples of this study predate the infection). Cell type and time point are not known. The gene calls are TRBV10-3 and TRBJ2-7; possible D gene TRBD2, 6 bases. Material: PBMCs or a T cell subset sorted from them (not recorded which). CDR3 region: CAIIRLGYEQYV. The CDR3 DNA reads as TGTGCCATCATTCGACTAGGCTACGAGCAGTACGTC.